A single sample gave rise to the 28 T cell receptor beta chains below, sequenced in a study of shared clonotypes between healthy human individuals. The repertoire was sequenced with immunoSEQ multiplex PCR; TCRdb's copy has only in-frame clones and lacks some. The sample gives some 79,000 clones, roughly three fifths of which show up once; roughly 56% is in the top ten. Sequencing used memory CD8+ T cells sorted from blood. Noted subset: CD45RO+ cells pooled with CCR7-negative TemRA cells. These receptor sequences come from a man aged 25-45 years in good health.

For this clone: Different DNA sequences within this sample yield the same CDR3. The rearrangement uses TRBV15 and TRBJ2-6; D unresolved. This CDR3 has 15 residues. Germline V gene data show CDR1 as LNHNV and CDR2 as YYDKDF (reference sequence). V was pared by 0 bases and J by 0 bases, with 3 bases between. The chain's CDR3 is CATSRDPSGANVLTF. The CDR3 DNA is TGTGCCACCAGCAGAGACCCCTCTGGGGCCAACGTCCTGACTTTC. Full variable domain (outside the CDR3, taken from reference TRBV15 and TRBJ2-6): DAMVIQNPRYQVTQFGKPVTLSCSQTLNHNVMYWYQQKSSQAPKLLFHYYDKDFNNEADTPDNFQSRRPNTSFCFLDIRSPGLGDTAMYLCATSRDPSGANVLTFGAGSRLTVL.

The table lists this clone with a few counts. V gene TRBV7-9 combines with J gene TRBJ2-4; 9 nucleotides match TRBD1. After removal of 5 bases from V and 12 bases from J, the junction contained 8 bases not matched to a gene. This CDR3 is built from 13 residues. Germline values: CDR1 SEHNR, CDR2 FQNEAQ (reference sequence). The chain's CDR3 is CASSPQGAETQYF. The CDR3 coding sequence is TGTGCCAGCAGCCCACAGGGGGCGGAGACTCAGTACTTC.

The V call is TRBV19, the J call TRBJ2-5, with TRBD2 matching 12 bases. Germline values: CDR1 LNHDA, CDR2 SQIVND (reference sequence). This CDR3 spans 15 amino acids. Trimming removed 5 bases from V and 6 bases from J; junction bases left unmatched: 7. The CDR3 DNA reads TGTGCCAGTAGTCGGCTAGCGGGAGGGCCGAAGACCCAGTACTTC. This codes for CASSRLAGGPKTQYF.

The chain employs TRBV14 and TRBJ2-1; D tentatively fits TRBD1 or TRBD2 (5 bases each). The ends were cut back, 0 bases at V and 9 bases at J, with 18 bases in the middle. Germline V gene sequence: CDR1 SGHDN, CDR2 FVKESK. The CDR3 length is 16 residues. The CDR3 loop is CASSQDFIGGGLEQFF. The CDR3 coding sequence is TGTGCCAGCAGCCAAGACTTTATCGGTGGGGGTCTTGAGCAGTTCTTC.

This clone came up once. The genes are TRBV29-1 and TRBJ1-2, with TRBD1 as a possible D gene (5 bases). Trimming took off 1 base at V and 4 bases at J, with 10 bases between the two ends. The CDR3 runs to 13 residues. Looked up from germline, CDR1 is SQVTM and CDR2 is ANQGSEA. The CDR3 nucleotides are TGCAGCGTTGAAGGGGGGAGACTCTATGGCTACACCTTC. It is translated as CSVEGGRLYGYTF.

V is TRBV7-2 and J is TRBJ2-7; TRBD1 matches 8 bases. V was pared by 5 bases and J by 2 bases, with 5 bases of the junction left unmatched. The CDR3 extends over 14 amino acids. Germline V gene lookup returns CDR1 SGHTA and CDR2 FQGNSA. The CDR3 is CASSIQGGAYEQYF. CDR3 nucleotide sequence: TGTGCCAGCAGCATACAGGGGGGAGCCTACGAGCAGTACTTC.

This chain uses TRBV6-6 with TRBJ2-7; no definite D call. V dropped 6 bases and J dropped 3 bases, with 12 bases sitting between them. The CDR3 contains 13 residues. Germline CDR1 is MNHNY and CDR2 is SVGAGI (reference sequence). Here the CDR3 DNA reads TGTGCCAGCAGCCCGAGAGGAGACTACGAGCAGTACTTC. Translated, it gives CASSPRGDYEQYF.

The V gene is TRBV28, the J gene TRBJ1-5; D is undetermined. Trimming stripped 3 bases from V and 4 bases from J, with 7 bases between. CDR3 length equals 13 residues. Germline V gene data show CDR1 as MDHEN and CDR2 as SYDVKM. The chain's CDR3 is CASSFSGNQPQHF. For the CDR3, the DNA is TGTGCCAGCAGTTTCTCCGGGAATCAGCCCCAGCATTTT.

This clone has a single count. The chain is built from TRBV13 and TRBJ2-7; TRBD2 matches at 10 bases. Per germline, CDR1 PRHDT and CDR2 FYEKMQ (reference sequence). V was clipped by 5 bases and J by 3 bases; unmatched bases: 4. The CDR3 is made up of 14 amino acids. The CDR3 loop is CASSLAGEVYEQYF. CDR3 in DNA: TGTGCCAGCAGCCTAGCGGGAGAAGTCTACGAGCAGTACTTC.

This rearrangement joins TRBV5-4 to TRBJ2-2; 8 nucleotides align to TRBD2. V dropped 4 bases and J dropped 4; count of bases not matched to a gene: 3. Germline V gene data show CDR1 as SGHNT and CDR2 as YYREEE (reference sequence). The CDR3 consists of 14 residues. The CDR3 bases are TGTGCCAGCAGCCTAAGCGGGAGCACCGGGGAGCTGTTTTTT. Protein sequence: CASSLSGSTGELFF.

This clone was picked up a small number of times. The rearrangement links TRBV5-4 to TRBJ2-3; 9 nucleotides align to TRBD2. The J segment lost 1 base and the V segment lost 0 bases, leaving 0 bases of the junction unmatched. The length of the CDR3 is 15 residues. The V gene's germline CDR1 is SGHNT and CDR2 YYREEE (reference sequence). CDR3 sequence reads: CASSLGTSGTDTQYF. CDR3 in DNA: TGTGCCAGCAGCTTGGGGACTAGCGGCACAGATACGCAGTATTTT. The full variable domain, rest sourced from reference TRBV5-4 and TRBJ2-3, is ETGVTQSPTHLIKTRGQQVTLRCSSQSGHNTVSWYQQALGQGPQFIFQYYREEENGRGNFPPRFSGLQFPNYSSELNVNALELDDSALYLCASSLGTSGTDTQYFGPGTRLTVL.

The CDR3 loop reads CASSQAGTSGRGEQFF. The CDR3 region has the DNA TGCGCCAGCAGCCAAGCCGGGACTAGCGGGAGAGGGGAGCAGTTCTTC. The chain carries TRBV4-1 and TRBJ2-1; 14 positions agree with TRBD2. Germline V gene lookup returns CDR1 MGHRA and CDR2 YSYEKL. The CDR3 has 16 residues. V dropped 1 base and J dropped 10; count of bases not matched to a gene: 6.

V gene TRBV27 combines with J gene TRBJ2-6; D ambiguous. The CDR3 is 16 amino acids. Trimming removed 0 bases from V and 0 bases from J, with 6 bases in between. CDR1 is MNHEY, CDR2 SMNVEV, per germline (reference sequence). The CDR3 sequence is CASSLSKNSGANVLTF. CDR3 nucleotide sequence: TGTGCCAGCAGTTTATCGAAGAACTCTGGGGCCAACGTCCTGACTTTC.

In its sample, this clone was seen a few times. The chain links TRBV6-1 to TRBJ2-1; a weak D match, TRBD2 (5 bases). The germline gives CDR1 MNHNS, CDR2 SASEGT. The ends were cut back, 0 bases at V and 4 bases at J, with 10 bases in the middle. This CDR3 region has 15 residues. The CDR3 protein is CASSEAGEGYNEQFF. In DNA, the CDR3 is TGTGCCAGCAGTGAAGCGGGAGAGGGATACAATGAGCAGTTCTTC.

The chain recombines TRBV27 with TRBJ2-7; 7 nucleotides line up with TRBD1. CDR1 and CDR2 (germline): MNHEY, SMNVEV (reference sequence). The V gene end was trimmed by 5 bases and the J gene end by 3 bases; junction bases not matched to a gene: 13. The CDR3 has 16 amino acids. The CDR3, as DNA: TGTGCCAGCAGTGCCCTAATGGGACAGACAAACTACGAGCAGTACTTC. This translates into CASSALMGQTNYEQYF.

This clone was picked up one time. The chain uses TRBV28 and TRBJ2-1; 9 nucleotides agree with TRBD1. The CDR3 runs to 15 residues. V lost 4 bases, J lost 6 bases, and 7 bases stayed unmatched. CDR1 is MDHEN, CDR2 SYDVKM, per germline. Written as DNA, the CDR3 is TGTGCCAGCAGTTCGGGGGACAGGGAAATCAATGAGCAGTTCTTC. It specifies CASSSGDREINEQFF. Looking up the rest from reference TRBV28 and TRBJ2-1 gives the full variable domain: DVKVTQSSRYLVKRTGEKVFLECVQDMDHENMFWYRQDPGLGLRLIYFSYDVKMKEKGDIPEGYSVSREKKERFSLILESASTNQTSMYLCASSSGDREINEQFFGPGTRLTVL.

The chain couples TRBV5-1 to TRBJ2-5; no reliable D call. Germline CDR1 is SGHRS and CDR2 is YFSETQ. V was clipped by 4 bases and J by 4 bases, with 14 bases between them. The length of the CDR3 is 14 residues. CDR3 in DNA: TGCGCCAGCAGCCTAACCTCCTATGGAGAGACCCAGTACTTC. This translates into CASSLTSYGETQYF.

This clone came up once. The chain recombines TRBV7-2 with TRBJ2-3; 10 nucleotides align to TRBD2. CDR3 size: 16 residues. Trimming at V came to 5 bases and at J to 7 bases, leaving 12 bases not matched to a gene. The germline V gene encodes CDR1 SGHTA and CDR2 FQGNSA. This CDR3 reads CASSPRAGGLSNTQYF. The CDR3 coding sequence is TGTGCCAGCAGCCCACGAGCGGGAGGGCTTTCGAATACGCAGTATTTT.

This rearrangement joins TRBV5-1 to TRBJ1-5, with 8 bases matching TRBD1. The V and J ends lost 4 bases and 2 bases, in that order; junction bases with no gene match: 5. The CDR3 extends over 15 amino acids. The germline CDR1 and CDR2 sequences are SGHRS and YFSETQ. CDR3 DNA: TGCGCCAGCAGCCCTACGACAGGGGGCAATCAGCCCCAGCATTTT. It is translated as CASSPTTGGNQPQHF.

V gene TRBV28 combines with J gene TRBJ1-1, with TRBD1 matching 9 bases. The germline gives CDR1 MDHEN, CDR2 SYDVKM. The CDR3 covers 17 residues. Trimming removed 4 bases from V and 7 bases from J; junction bases left unmatched: 16. The CDR3 nucleotides read TGTGCCAGCAGTTCTCCCACAGGGGGCCGTGGCAGGTTTGAAGCTTTCTTT. Translated: CASSSPTGGRGRFEAFF.

This chain connects TRBV25-1 to TRBJ2-1; 10 bases align to TRBD2. Trimming removed 6 bases from V and 7 bases from J; junction bases left unmatched: 12. CDR1 and CDR2 (germline): MGHDK, SYGVNS. The CDR3 sequence is 16 residues long. This CDR3 is CASSADSSGSSNEQFF. CDR3 coding DNA: TGTGCCAGCAGCGCTGACTCTAGCGGGAGTTCTAATGAGCAGTTCTTC.

The sample holds a few counts of this clone. The chain recombines TRBV30 with TRBJ1-1; 7 nucleotides line up with TRBD1. Losses at the gene ends were 1 base for V and 6 bases for J; bases not matched to a gene: 5. Per the germline V gene, CDR1 is GTSNPN and CDR2 is SVGIG (reference sequence). CDR3 length equals 13 residues. CDR3 protein: CAWSEYRGAEAFF. CDR3 nucleotide sequence: TGTGCCTGGAGTGAATACAGGGGCGCTGAAGCTTTCTTT.

At least ten counts were recorded for this clone. The chain uses TRBV7-6 and TRBJ1-1, with D hard to call. Germline CDR1 is SGHVS and CDR2 is FNYEAQ. The germline V and J ends were trimmed by 2 bases and 1 base, with 5 bases remaining between them. The CDR3 has 13 amino acids. For the CDR3, the DNA is TGTGCCAGCAGCTTATCTTCGAACACTGAAGCTTTCTTT. It codes for CASSLSSNTEAFF.

In the case of this clone: The same CDR3 also results from other DNA sequences found in this sample. V gene TRBV18 combines with J gene TRBJ1-5, with D uncertain. The CDR3 spans 17 residues. The V end lost 0 bases, the J end lost 2 bases, and 14 bases lay between the germline ends. Germline V gene data show CDR1 as KGHSH and CDR2 as LQKENI. CDR3 in amino acids: CASSPPSGSHGNQPQHF. CDR3 nucleotide sequence: TGTGCCAGCTCACCACCTTCAGGAAGCCATGGCAATCAGCCCCAGCATTTT.

The genes are TRBV15 and TRBJ2-4; D remains unclear. V gave up 0 bases and J gave up 0 bases, with 12 bases separating them. CDR3 length equals 17 residues. Germline-derived CDR1 and CDR2 are LNHNV and YYDKDF (reference sequence). The CDR3 bases are TGTGCCACCAGCAGAGATCGTGATAGGCTAGCCAAAAACATTCAGTACTTC. Protein sequence: CATSRDRDRLAKNIQYF.

The sample holds a few counts of this clone. The chain joins TRBV9 to TRBJ2-7; 9 positions match TRBD2. CDR1 is SGDLS and CDR2 is YYNGEE in the germline V gene. The junction had 5 bases not matched to a gene; V was cut back by 1 base and J by 6 bases. The CDR3 consists of 14 residues. CDR3 nucleotides: TGTGCCAGCAGCGTACGGCCTAGCGGGATCGAGCAGTACTTC. Residues: CASSVRPSGIEQYF. The variable domain in full, with the rest retrieved from reference TRBV9 and TRBJ2-7, is DSGVTQTPKHLITATGQRVTLRCSPRSGDLSVYWYQQSLDQGLQFLIQYYNGEERAKGNILERFSAQQFPDLHSELNLSSLELGDSALYFCASSVRPSGIEQYFGPGTRLTVT.

The rearrangement joins TRBV25-1 to TRBJ2-3; D is perhaps TRBD1 or TRBD2 (5 bases each). The germline V gene encodes CDR1 MGHDK and CDR2 SYGVNS. V was cut by 4 bases and J by 1 base, with 18 bases left in between. This CDR3 comprises 17 residues. The CDR3 spells CASSAPGTHSGTDTQYF. CDR3 DNA: TGTGCCAGCAGTGCTCCCGGGACCCACAGCGGCACAGATACGCAGTATTTT.

This clone has at least ten counts. The chain joins TRBV28 to TRBJ2-7; weak D call: TRBD1 (5 bases). Germline values: CDR1 MDHEN, CDR2 SYDVKM. The length of the CDR3 is 12 residues. Trimming stripped 5 bases from V and 4 bases from J, with 9 bases between. The CDR3 DNA sequence: TGTGCCAGCAGTCCAGGGATTTACGAGCAGTACTTC. This gives the protein CASSPGIYEQYF.